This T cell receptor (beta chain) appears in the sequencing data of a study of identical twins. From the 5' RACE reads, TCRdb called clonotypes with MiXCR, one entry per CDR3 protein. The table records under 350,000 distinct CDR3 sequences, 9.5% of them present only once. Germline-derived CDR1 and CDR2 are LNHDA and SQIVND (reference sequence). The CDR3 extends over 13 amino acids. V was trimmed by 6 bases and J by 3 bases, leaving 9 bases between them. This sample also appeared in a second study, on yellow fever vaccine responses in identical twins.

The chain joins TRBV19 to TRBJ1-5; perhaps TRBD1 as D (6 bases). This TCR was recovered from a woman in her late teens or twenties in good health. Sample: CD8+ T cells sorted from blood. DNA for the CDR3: TGTGCCAGTAGCGGGACACACAATCAGCCCCAGCATTTT. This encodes CASSGTHNQPQHF.